The clone carrying this TCR beta chain occurred a few times. The antigen is undetermined. The data belong to a study of T cell responses to AZD1222 COVID-19 vaccine. Turning to the study itself: Analyses pooled second doses at about 4 or about 12 weeks. Study results and limitations: Targeting of unmutated variant regions was reportedly seen in nearly half of spike-specific TCRs. Compared with day 0, the breadth and depth of the Spike-specific TCR repertoire rose significantly after two doses of AZD1222.

The protocol was immunoSEQ multiplex PCR, while the TCRdb copy is restricted to in-frame clones and leaves out a portion. The data show nearly 90,000 clones, roughly 88% seen once. The CDR3 has 16 amino acids. Deletions cut 4 bases from V and 2 bases from J, with 15 bases between. From germline, CDR1 is SGHTA and CDR2 FQGNSA. The clonotype was recovered from an adult in good health. Sequenced here: peripheral blood, sampled on day 0 of AZD1222 vaccination. This chain links TRBV7-2 with TRBJ2-1, with a possible D match to TRBD1 (5 bases). CDR3 coding DNA: TGTGCCAGCAGCTCAAACAGGATAACCCCCTACAATGAGCAGTTCTTC. As protein: CASSSNRITPYNEQFF.